These T cell receptor beta chains were read from a single sample in a study of T-cell reconstitution after alpha-beta-depleted transplantation in children. A single record per CDR3 protein comes from TCRdb applying MiXCR to the PCR reads. Found here are 250,000 to 300,000 distinct CDR3 sequences, over 9% of them singletons; the top ten hold about 8%. Sequenced here: PBMCs, sampled before TCRalphabeta/CD19-depleted stem cell transplant. Source of these receptors: a boy under two years old with acute myeloid leukemia, due to receive a stem cell transplant. CDR3s include the opening cysteine and the closing phenylalanine or tryptophan. A D gene is named only where the DNA matches it firmly. Clone size is shown for a subset of rows, as once, few, many or a class of expanded clone.

TGTGCCAGCAGTTTAGAAAGCGGGGGCTACGAGCAGTACTTC,CASSLESGGYEQYF,TRBJ2-7,many,TRBD2,TRBV27,14
TGTGCCAGCAGCTTCCCGACAGGGCACACTGAAGCTTTCTTT,CASSFPTGHTEAFF,TRBJ1-1,many,TRBD1,TRBV7-8,14
TGCGCCAGCAGATCGACAGGGGGTTACTATGGCTACACCTTC,CASRSTGGYYGYTF,TRBJ1-2,many,TRBD1,TRBV5-1,14
TGTGCCAGCAAACCCGGGGTAGCGGCCTCCTACGAGCAGTACTTC,CASKPGVAASYEQYF,TRBJ2-7,many,-,TRBV6-1,15
TGTGCCAGTAGTATGGGACAGGGCATTATACAGCCCCAGCATTTT,CASSMGQGIIQPQHF,TRBJ1-5,-,TRBD1,TRBV19,15
TGTGCCAGCAGTTACTTCAGGGAAGATACGCAGTATTTT,CASSYFREDTQYF,TRBJ2-3,few,-,TRBV6-5,13
TGCGCCAGCAGCTACCGGGACAGGAACAATGAGCAGTTCTTC,CASSYRDRNNEQFF,TRBJ2-1,many,TRBD1,TRBV4-3,14
TGTGCCAGCACAACCGCCGGACAGAACTATGGCTACACCTTC,CASTTAGQNYGYTF,TRBJ1-2,-,-,TRBV18,14
TGTGCCAGCAGTTTAACCGGAGGTTTTAGCAATCAGCCCCAGCATTTT,CASSLTGGFSNQPQHF,TRBJ1-5,-,-,TRBV28,16
TGTGCCAGCAGCCTGGCCGACTACCCCGTCTACAATGAGCAGTTCTTC,CASSLADYPVYNEQFF,TRBJ2-1,-,-,TRBV5-5,16
TGCAGTGCCCCCCCGAGGACAGGGGGCACCTACGAGCAGTACTTC,CSAPPRTGGTYEQYF,TRBJ2-7,many,TRBD1,TRBV20-1,15
TGTGCCAGCAGCTTATCCGGGACAGGGGGCTTGTATGGCTACACCTTC,CASSLSGTGGLYGYTF,TRBJ1-2,few,TRBD1,TRBV5-6,16
TGTGCCACCAGTGATTTTTCTGTGTCTAGCGGGACCCCAGATACGCAGTATTTT,CATSDFSVSSGTPDTQYF,TRBJ2-3,many,TRBD2,TRBV24-1,18
TGTGCCAGCAGCCACCACAGGGCAGCCTACGAGCAGTACTTC,CASSHHRAAYEQYF,TRBJ2-7,-,-,TRBV7-6,14
TGCGCCAGCAGTTTACAGGGCCTAGCCCCCACCGGGGAGCTGTTTTTT,CASSLQGLAPTGELFF,TRBJ2-2,-,-,TRBV5-1,16
TGCAGTGCTAGTTTGGGGGGACTTAGCAATCAGCCCCAGCATTTT,CSASLGGLSNQPQHF,TRBJ1-5,many,-,TRBV20-1,15
TGTGCCAGCAGCCAAGAATCAAGGTTGACAGATACGCAGTATTTT,CASSQESRLTDTQYF,TRBJ2-3,many,-,TRBV4-2,15
TGCGCCAGCAGCGCGGCCATTAACTATGGCTACACCTTC,CASSAAINYGYTF,TRBJ1-2,few,-,TRBV5-1,13
TGTGCCAGCAGTGTGCTCTGGACAGGGGTTAGCAATCAGCCCCAGCATTTT,CASSVLWTGVSNQPQHF,TRBJ1-5,many,TRBD1,TRBV28,17
TGCAGCGTTACGACTTTGGGGACTGAAGCTTTCTTT,CSVTTLGTEAFF,TRBJ1-1,few,-,TRBV29-1,12
TGCGCCAGCAGCTGGTTACAGGGGGGATGGCCCCAGCATTTT,CASSWLQGGWPQHF,TRBJ1-5,many,TRBD1,TRBV5-1,14
TGCGCCAGCAGCTTGGATGGGGAAAGGCAGTACTTC,CASSLDGERQYF,TRBJ2-7,many,-,TRBV5-1,12
TGTGCCAGCAGTTATGACAGAGAAGAGACCCAGTACTTC,CASSYDREETQYF,TRBJ2-5,-,-,TRBV28,13
TGCAGCGTTGAAGATGAGAGGGATTCACACTACGAGCAGTACTTC,CSVEDERDSHYEQYF,TRBJ2-7,many,-,TRBV29-1,15
TGCGCCAGCAGCCCTGGGACTAGCGGCAGCACAGATACGCAGTATTTT,CASSPGTSGSTDTQYF,TRBJ2-3,once,TRBD2,TRBV4-3,16
TGTGCCAGCAGTTTAAGTAGCGGCCTATACAATGAGCAGTTCTTC,CASSLSSGLYNEQFF,TRBJ2-1,few,-,TRBV12-3/TRBV12-4,15
TGTGCCATCAGTGAGGCAGGGCCTCAAGAGACCCAGTACTTC,CAISEAGPQETQYF,TRBJ2-5,many,-,TRBV10-3,14
TGTGCCAGCAGCTTGGGGGCCAACACTGAAGCTTTCTTT,CASSLGANTEAFF,TRBJ1-1,many,-,TRBV7-3,13
TGTGCCAGCATGGGATGGGACGCCACTAGCACAGATACGCAGTATTTT,CASMGWDATSTDTQYF,TRBJ2-3,many,-,TRBV12-3/TRBV12-4,16
TGTGCCAGTAGTATAGATACTAAGCGGCGGGAGCAGTTCTTC,CASSIDTKRREQFF,TRBJ2-1,many,-,TRBV19,14
TGCGCCAGCAGCTTACGGACAACTGGCGGGGAGCTGTTTTTT,CASSLRTTGGELFF,TRBJ2-2,few,-,TRBV5-1,14
TGCAGTGCTAGGGGGGGACAGGGGGCTTGGGGGGCCAACGTCCTGACTTTC,CSARGGQGAWGANVLTF,TRBJ2-6,many,TRBD1,TRBV20-1,17
TGTGCCAGCAGTAACTATGGCTACACCTTC,CASSNYGYTF,TRBJ1-2,many,-,TRBV6-1,10
TGTGCCAGCTCACCAAAATCGGGGAATCAGCCCCAGCATTTT,CASSPKSGNQPQHF,TRBJ1-5,few,-,TRBV18,14
TGCAGCGTTAATAAGCGGGAGGGGAATGAGCAGTTCTTC,CSVNKREGNEQFF,TRBJ2-1,many,TRBD2,TRBV29-1,13
TGTGCCAGCGGTAGGCGGGAGAGGCCGAACACCGGGGAGCTGTTTTTT,CASGRRERPNTGELFF,TRBJ2-2,many,-,TRBV21-1,16
TGCGCCAGCAGCTTTGGGTCCCCAGATACGCAGTATTTT,CASSFGSPDTQYF,TRBJ2-3,-,-,TRBV5-1,13
TGTGCCAGCTCAATGCTAAGATGGGGATCCTACAATGAGCAGTTCTTC,CASSMLRWGSYNEQFF,TRBJ2-1,many,-,TRBV18,16
TGCAGTGCTAGAGTAGGGACTAGCGGAAGCTCCTACAATGAGCAGTTCTTC,CSARVGTSGSSYNEQFF,TRBJ2-1,-,TRBD2,TRBV20-1,17
TGTGCCAGCAGCCCCGGGACTACAAACCGGTACGAGCAGTACTTC,CASSPGTTNRYEQYF,TRBJ2-7,-,TRBD2,TRBV3-1,15
TGTGCCAGCAGCTTTATCGGGGGGCCCCACAATGAGCAGTTCTTC,CASSFIGGPHNEQFF,TRBJ2-1,many,-,TRBV3-1,15
TGCAGCGCTAGCCCTGGCACAGATACGCAGTATTTT,CSASPGTDTQYF,TRBJ2-3,many,-,TRBV20-1,12
TGCGCCAGCAGCTTGAGGGGCAGGGGCTACGAGCAGTACTTC,CASSLRGRGYEQYF,TRBJ2-7,many,-,TRBV5-1,14
TGCGCCAGCAGCCAAATACATCGGCTAGCGGGCCATGGGGCCGGGGAGCTGTTTTTT,CASSQIHRLAGHGAGELFF,TRBJ2-2,many,TRBD2,TRBV4-1,19
TGTGCCATCTCGGGGGACCAGACCGGGGAGCTGTTTTTT,CAISGDQTGELFF,TRBJ2-2,many,-,TRBV10-3,13
TGCAGTGCCACGGACAGGGGCCAAGAGACCCAGTACTTC,CSATDRGQETQYF,TRBJ2-5,many,TRBD1,TRBV20-1,13
TGTGCCAGCAGCTCCCCTGGTGGCATAGCGGGGGGAACCAACTATGAGCAGTTCTTC,CASSSPGGIAGGTNYEQFF,TRBJ2-1,few,TRBD2,TRBV5-6,19
TGTGCCAGCAGCAATAGGGACAGCCAAGAGACCCAGTACTTC,CASSNRDSQETQYF,TRBJ2-5,many,TRBD1,TRBV9,14
TGTGCCAGCAGCTTAGTTAGCACAGATACGCAGTATTTT,CASSLVSTDTQYF,TRBJ2-3,many,-,TRBV7-2,13
TGCAGTGCTAGTTCCCTCGGGACCGACTCCAATCAGCCCCAGCATTTT,CSASSLGTDSNQPQHF,TRBJ1-5,-,-,TRBV20-1,16
TGTGCCAGCAGCCAAGTTAGCGGGAGCTACAATGAGCAGTCCTTC,CASSQVSGSYNEQSF,TRBJ2-1,-,TRBD2,TRBV14,15
TGTGCCACCAGCAACGGACTAGCGGGAGTCAACAATGAGCAGTTCTTC,CATSNGLAGVNNEQFF,TRBJ2-1,-,TRBD2,TRBV15,16
TGCAGTGCTCCTCGGAGCGGGGGGGCCTACAATGAGCAGTTCTTC,CSAPRSGGAYNEQFF,TRBJ2-1,-,TRBD2,TRBV20-1,15
TGTGCCACCAGCAGAGGGACTAGCGGGAGTAATGAGCAGTTCTTC,CATSRGTSGSNEQFF,TRBJ2-1,-,TRBD2,TRBV15,15
TGTGCCAGCAGCCGTAGGGGACAGGGGTTGGTGAACACTGAAGCTTTCTTT,CASSRRGQGLVNTEAFF,TRBJ1-1,many,TRBD1,TRBV5-6,17